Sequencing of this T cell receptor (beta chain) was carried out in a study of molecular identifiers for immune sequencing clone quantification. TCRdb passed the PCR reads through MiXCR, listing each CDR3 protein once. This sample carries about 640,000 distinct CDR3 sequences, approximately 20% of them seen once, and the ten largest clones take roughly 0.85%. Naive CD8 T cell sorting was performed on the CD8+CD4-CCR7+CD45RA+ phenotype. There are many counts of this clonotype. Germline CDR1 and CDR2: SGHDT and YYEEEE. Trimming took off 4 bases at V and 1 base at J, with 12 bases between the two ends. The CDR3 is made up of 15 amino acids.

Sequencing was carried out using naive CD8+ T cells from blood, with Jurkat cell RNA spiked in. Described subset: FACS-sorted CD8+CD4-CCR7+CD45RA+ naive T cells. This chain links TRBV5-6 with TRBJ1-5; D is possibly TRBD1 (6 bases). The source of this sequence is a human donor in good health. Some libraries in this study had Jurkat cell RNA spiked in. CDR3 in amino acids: CASSTYRVSNQPQHF. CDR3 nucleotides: TGTGCCAGCAGCACCTACAGGGTCAGCAATCAGCCCCAGCATTTT.